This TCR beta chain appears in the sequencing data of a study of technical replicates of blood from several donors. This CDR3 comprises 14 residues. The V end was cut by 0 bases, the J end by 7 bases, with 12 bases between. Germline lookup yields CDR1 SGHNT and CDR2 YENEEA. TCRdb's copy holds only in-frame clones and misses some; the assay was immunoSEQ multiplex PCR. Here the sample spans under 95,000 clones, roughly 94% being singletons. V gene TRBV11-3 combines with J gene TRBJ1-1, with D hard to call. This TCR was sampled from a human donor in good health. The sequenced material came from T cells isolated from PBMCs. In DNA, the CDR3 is TGTGCCAGCAGCTTAGACCCAGTCATCCATGAAGCTTTCTTT. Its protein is CASSLDPVIHEAFF.